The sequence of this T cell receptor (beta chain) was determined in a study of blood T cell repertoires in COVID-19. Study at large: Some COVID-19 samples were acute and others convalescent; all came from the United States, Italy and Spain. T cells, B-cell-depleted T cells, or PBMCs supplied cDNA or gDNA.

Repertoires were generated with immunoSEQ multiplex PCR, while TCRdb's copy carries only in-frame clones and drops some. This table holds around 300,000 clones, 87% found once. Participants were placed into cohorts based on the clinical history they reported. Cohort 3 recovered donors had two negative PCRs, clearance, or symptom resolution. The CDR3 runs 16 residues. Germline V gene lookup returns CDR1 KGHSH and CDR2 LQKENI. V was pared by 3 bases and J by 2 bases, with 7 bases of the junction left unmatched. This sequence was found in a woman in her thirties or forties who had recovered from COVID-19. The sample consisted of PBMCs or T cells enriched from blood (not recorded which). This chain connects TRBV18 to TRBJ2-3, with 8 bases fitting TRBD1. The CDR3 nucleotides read TGTGCCAGCTCACCCGAACAGGGGGAGGACACAGATACGCAGTATTTT. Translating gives CASSPEQGEDTDTQYF.